The clone carrying this T cell receptor beta chain was seen ten or more times. From the 5' RACE reads, TCRdb called clonotypes with MiXCR, one entry per CDR3 protein. In the table there are about 220,000 distinct CDR3 sequences, 3% to 4% of which are singletons. The sample belongs to a study of T cells after yellow fever vaccination. The germline V gene has CDR1 MNHNS and CDR2 SASEGT. This CDR3 has 14 amino acids. V was trimmed by 1 base and J by 4 bases, leaving 8 bases between them. This receptor was taken from a man between 18 and 35 years old who received the YFV17D yellow fever vaccine. The material sequenced was CD4+ T cells sorted from PBMCs, taken 10 days after the yellow fever booster vaccination. The chain has TRBV6-1 and TRBJ2-1; D gene unclear. CDR3: CASSEESRYNEQFF. The CDR3 coding sequence is TGTGCCAGCAGTGAAGAGTCACGATACAATGAGCAGTTCTTC.